Shown below are 8 T cell receptor beta chains from a single sample sequenced in a study of T-cell memory formation after mild COVID-19. TCRdb passed the 5' RACE reads through MiXCR, listing each CDR3 protein once. In the table there are tens of thousands of distinct CDR3 sequences, 6% to 9.5% of which are singletons. Material for sequencing was PBMCs or a T cell subset sorted from them (not recorded which). These receptors originate from an adult woman who had mild COVID-19 (a few samples of this study predate the infection). Cell type and time point are not known.

There are many counts of this clonotype. The CDR3 spells CASSSGRTRYEQYF. CDR3 coding DNA: TGCGCCAGCAGTAGCGGGAGGACCCGTTACGAGCAGTACTTC. This chain links TRBV5-1 with TRBJ2-7; 10 bases are shared with TRBD2. Per the germline V gene, CDR1 is SGHRS and CDR2 is YFSETQ. The CDR3 has 14 amino acids. V was clipped by 5 bases and J by 4 bases; unmatched bases: 6.

This clonotype was picked up many times. CDR3 in DNA: TGTGCCAGCAGCCCCCGCGAGGGGCCAAGGAGGGCTGGAAACACCATATATTTT. Encoded protein: CASSPREGPRRAGNTIYF. This chain connects TRBV7-9 to TRBJ1-3; D might be TRBD1 (5 bases). The CDR3 extends over 18 amino acids. The V end lost 5 bases, the J end lost 2 bases, and 22 bases lay between the germline ends. Germline assignment: CDR1 SEHNR and CDR2 FQNEAQ (reference sequence).

By frequency in the sample, this clonotype is medium-sized. The DNA for the CDR3 is TGCGCCAGCAGCCTCACCCCTCCGGGGGACTTCTCCTACAATGAGCAGTTCTTC. This sequence encodes CASSLTPPGDFSYNEQFF. The rearrangement uses TRBV4-1 and TRBJ2-1, with D possibly TRBD2 on 6 matching bases. This CDR3 is 18 amino acids long. Germline V gene lookup returns CDR1 MGHRA and CDR2 YSYEKL. Trimming shortened V by 4 bases and J by 0 bases, and 19 bases separated the two germline ends.

This clonotype appeared many times. The chain carries TRBV27 and TRBJ2-3; no reliable D call. Germline V gene sequence: CDR1 MNHEY, CDR2 SMNVEV (reference sequence). This CDR3 spans 12 amino acids. Trimming took off 3 bases at V and 4 bases at J, with 5 bases between the two ends. The CDR3 DNA reads TGTGCCAGCAGTTTTCGTCCAGATACGCAGTATTTT. It specifies CASSFRPDTQYF.

The V gene is TRBV4-2, the J gene TRBJ2-1; TRBD2 agrees at 10 bases. This CDR3 is built from 16 residues. CDR1 is LGHNA, CDR2 YNFKEQ, per germline. V gave up 0 bases and J gave up 4 bases; unmatched junction bases: 3. CDR3: CASSQDPAGGYNEQFF. The CDR3 coding sequence is TGTGCCAGCAGCCAAGATCCAGCGGGGGGGTACAATGAGCAGTTCTTC.

This clonotype occurred many times. This chain connects TRBV20-1 to TRBJ2-1; TRBD1 matches at 7 bases. The CDR3 is made up of 11 amino acids. V shed 4 bases and J 10 bases; nucleotides not matched to a gene: 4. In germline, CDR1 is DFQATT, CDR2 SNEGSKA (reference sequence). The CDR3 DNA reads TGCAGTGCTAACAGGGGATGGGAGCAGTTCTTC. This gives the protein CSANRGWEQFF.

Ten or more counts support this clonotype. The chain is built from TRBV12-3 or TRBV12-4 and TRBJ1-1; TRBD1 might be the D (6 bases). This CDR3 is built from 14 residues. The V gene lost 1 base and the J gene lost 5 bases, with 11 bases spanning the gap. This chain's CDR3 is CASSLDGGGTEAFF. The CDR3 coding sequence is TGTGCCAGCAGTTTAGATGGAGGGGGGACTGAAGCTTTCTTT.

This clonotype appeared many times. The V gene is TRBV7-9, the J gene TRBJ1-1; 7 bases map to TRBD1. The germline gives CDR1 SEHNR, CDR2 FQNEAQ (reference sequence). The ends lost 9 bases at V and 0 bases at J; junction bases unmatched: 7. This CDR3 spans 14 amino acids. This CDR3 is CASSATGVNTEAFF. The CDR3, as DNA: TGTGCCAGTAGCGCAACAGGGGTGAACACTGAAGCTTTCTTT.